Below, one T cell receptor beta chain is given with its context. Its specificity is unknown. This sample was taken from a study of CD8+ T cells in alopecia areata. General study results and limits: Because of a solitary nonresponder, the connection of baseline CD8+ expansion to response stays uncertain.

Reverse transcribed after extraction, RNA yielded cDNA as the sequencing template. Generated by immunoSEQ multiplex PCR, the TCRdb table keeps only in-frame clones and is missing some. The sample has under 150,000 clones, 56% seen once. The treatment: oral pan-JAK inhibitor, 5-10 mg twice daily. Germline CDR1 reads SQVTM; CDR2 reads ANQGSEA. The V and J ends lost 6 bases and 8 bases, in that order; junction bases with no gene match: 7. This CDR3 is built from 14 residues. The source of this sequence is a human donor with alopecia areata. Material: CD4+ T cells sorted from blood, obtained at week 24, from a patient treated with tofacitinib. The rearrangement joins TRBV29-1 to TRBJ1-4; 12 bases are a match to TRBD1. CDR3 protein: CSVVTGTGGEKLFF. As DNA, the CDR3 is TGCAGCGTCGTAACTGGGACAGGGGGCGAAAAACTGTTTTTT.